This T cell receptor (beta chain) is from a study of T cell responses to AZD1222 COVID-19 vaccine. The CDR3 sequence is 14 residues long. Germline CDR1 reads MNHEY; CDR2 reads SVGAGI. The V and J ends lost 4 bases and 1 base respectively, with 11 bases between them. TCRdb's table, derived via immunoSEQ multiplex PCR, lists solely in-frame clones and lacks some. In the table there are about 160,000 clones, roughly nine tenths of which are singletons. Findings and caveats of the study: Across the whole spike, CD4 TCRs peaked at regions 160-218 and 743-854.

A note on this clone: Its antigen is undetermined.

Material: peripheral blood, obtained on day 0 of AZD1222 vaccination. The TCR comes from an adult in good health. This chain links TRBV6-5 with TRBJ2-7; D gene unclear. DNA of the CDR3: TGTGCCAGCAGTTGGCAGGCTGGATCCTACGAGCAGTACTTC. Protein product: CASSWQAGSYEQYF.